Listed below are T cell receptor beta chains from one sample, sequenced in a study of metastatic and nonmetastatic thyroid tumors. TCRdb re-called clones from the PCR reads using MiXCR. The sample contains 35,000 to 40,000 clones, around 21% of which appear only once. The source material was blood. The source of these receptors is a female donor with papillary thyroid cancer or a benign thyroid nodule (not recorded which). Some clones in this sample may be carry-over from other donors' samples. The CDR3 runs from the conserved cysteine through the conserved F or W. A D gene is named only where the DNA matches it firmly. Clone size is not always given. Where it is, it says once, few, many or a class for expanded clones.

D gene,V gene,J gene,clone size,CDR3 DNA,CDR3 protein
NA,TRBV20-1,TRBJ1-5,NA,TGCAGTGCTCAGCATGGTACACAGGGCAATCAGCCCCAGCATTTT,CSAQHGTQGNQPQHF
NA,TRBV6-2/TRBV6-3,TRBJ2-1,few,TGTGCCAGCAGTTACTCAGCAGGAGTCAGCTCCTACAATGAGCAGTTCTTC,CASSYSAGVSSYNEQFF
NA,TRBV12-3/TRBV12-4,TRBJ2-1,NA,TGTGCCAGCAGTTTGAGTAGCGTACCGTCATTCAATGATCAGTTCTTC,CASSLSSVPSFNDQFF
NA,TRBV7-3,TRBJ1-2,NA,TGTGCCAGCAGCTTAGAGGGGACCAATCCGGGCATCCGTCTCACCTTC,CASSLEGTNPGIRLTF
TRBD1,TRBV2,TRBJ1-5,many,TGTGCCAGTCGGGACAGGTGGGATCAGCCCCAGCATTTT,CASRDRWDQPQHF
NA,TRBV25-1,TRBJ1-1,many,TGTGCCAGCAGTTCCCCCAGGGTCCTGGGGGGAAGAGCTTTCTTT,CASSSPRVLGGRAFF
TRBD1,TRBV3-1,TRBJ1-2,many,TGTGCCAGCAGGACAGGGAACTATGGCTACACCTTC,CASRTGNYGYTF
NA,TRBV11-1,TRBJ2-7,NA,TGTGCCAGCAGCTTAGGTCCATCTGGAGATAGTACCTACGAGCAGTACTTC,CASSLGPSGDSTYEQYF
TRBD2,TRBV28,TRBJ2-2,NA,TGTGCCAGCAGCAGGATCCTAGCGGGGAGCACCGGGGGGCTGTTTTTT,CASSRILAGSTGGLFF
NA,TRBV4-1,TRBJ2-5,NA,TGCGCCAGCAGCCAAGGTGGAACTAGCCTCTCCCTGGAGACCCAGTACTTC,CASSQGGTSLSLETQYF
TRBD2,TRBV11-2,TRBJ2-3,few,TGTGCCAGCAGCCCTCGCTTAGCGGGAGGATGTGATACGCAGTATTTT,CASSPRLAGGCDTQYF
NA,TRBV2,TRBJ2-7,many,TGTGCCAGCAGTGGGAACCGAGTATCCTACGAGCAGTACTTC,CASSGNRVSYEQYF
TRBD1,TRBV5-1,TRBJ1-6,NA,TGCGCCAGCAGCTTAGGGGGCGGGTATAATTCACCCCTCCACTTT,CASSLGGGYNSPLHF
NA,TRBV30,TRBJ1-2,NA,TGTGCCTGGAGTGTTTGGGATGCTGCTAACTATGGCTACACCTTC,CAWSVWDAANYGYTF
TRBD1,TRBV28,TRBJ2-2,many,TGTGCCAGCAGAGGACAGGGGGCGGCGAACACCGGGGAGCTGTTTTTT,CASRGQGAANTGELFF
NA,TRBV6-1,TRBJ1-4,once,TGTGCCAGCAGTGAGGGGGTCTTCCGATCGAATGAAAAACTGTTTTTT,CASSEGVFRSNEKLFF
TRBD1,TRBV18,TRBJ1-1,few,TGTGCCAGCTCACTCCTGATGGGAGGACAGGGGCTTATGAACACTGAAGCTTTCTTT,CASSLLMGGQGLMNTEAFF
TRBD2,TRBV9,TRBJ2-1,few,TGTGCCAGCAGCTCCCCCCGGTGGGGGGGGATGCGGAATGAGCAGTTCTTC,CASSSPRWGGMRNEQFF
TRBD2,TRBV6-1,TRBJ2-5,many,TGTGCCAGCAGCCCCGGGACTAGCGGAGAGACCCAGTACTTC,CASSPGTSGETQYF
NA,TRBV11-2,TRBJ2-7,NA,TGTGCCAGCAGCTTGGGCGGGACAGATTGGGCCTACGAGCAGTACTTC,CASSLGGTDWAYEQYF
NA,TRBV6-1,TRBJ1-1,NA,TGTGCCAGCAGTGAAATGGACCAGGCTGCTGAAGCTTTCTTT,CASSEMDQAAEAFF
NA,TRBV12-3/TRBV12-4,TRBJ2-5,many,TGTGCCAGCAGTTTAACCCGAGACAGACGGGAGACCCAGTACTTC,CASSLTRDRRETQYF
TRBD1,TRBV18,TRBJ1-4,NA,TGTGCCAGCTCACCACCGTCAGGACAGGGCGAAGAAAAACTGTTTTTT,CASSPPSGQGEEKLFF
NA,TRBV9,TRBJ2-1,many,TGTGCCAGCAGCGTAGAGGAGGGGGAGGGGTGGAATGAGCAGTTCTTC,CASSVEEGEGWNEQFF
NA,TRBV11-2,TRBJ1-1,NA,TGTGCCAGCAGCCTCTATCGACAGGCCCTCTCAGAGGGTATCACTGAAGCTTTCTTT,CASSLYRQALSEGITEAFF
NA,TRBV10-1,TRBJ2-7,many,TGCGCCAGCAGTGAGTCGACTCGGGACGAGCAGTACTTC,CASSESTRDEQYF
NA,TRBV7-2,TRBJ2-2,NA,TGTGCCAGCAGCTTAGCTGGGTCCCCCCGCGAAACCGGGGAGCTGTTTTTT,CASSLAGSPRETGELFF
NA,TRBV5-1,TRBJ1-1,NA,TGCGCCAGCAGCTTGGTGGACACTGAAGCTTTCTTT,CASSLVDTEAFF
TRBD1,TRBV27,TRBJ1-2,few,TGTGCCAGCAGGGGCAGGGGGAGAAGTAACTATGGCTACACCTTC,CASRGRGRSNYGYTF
NA,TRBV19,TRBJ2-1,many,TGTGCCAGTAGTAAACTAGCAAGCGATGAGCAGTTCTTC,CASSKLASDEQFF
TRBD2,TRBV5-1,TRBJ2-3,NA,TGCGCCAGCAGCTCTAGCGGGAGTCGACCAGATACGCAGTATTTT,CASSSSGSRPDTQYF
TRBD1,TRBV28,TRBJ2-2,NA,TGTGCCAGCAGCCGGACAGGGTTCACCTGTGAGCTGTTTTTT,CASSRTGFTCELFF
TRBD1,TRBV20-1,TRBJ2-5,many,TGCAGTGCTTTGGGGGGACAGGGCGTCGGGGAGACCCAGTACTTC,CSALGGQGVGETQYF
NA,TRBV5-1,TRBJ2-7,NA,TGCGCCAGCAGCTTGGGGGTCTCCCTAGGAGTTTTATCCTACGAGCAGTACTTC,CASSLGVSLGVLSYEQYF
TRBD1,TRBV5-1,TRBJ2-3,NA,TGCGCCAGCAGGGGACAGGGGTTTACAGATACGCAGTATTTT,CASRGQGFTDTQYF
NA,TRBV6-1,TRBJ2-3,few,TGTGCCAGCAACAACCCGGGGGCCACAGATACGCAGTATTTT,CASNNPGATDTQYF
NA,TRBV14,TRBJ2-7,NA,TGTGCCAGCAGCCGAGGCTGCTACGAGCAGTACTTC,CASSRGCYEQYF
NA,TRBV5-5,TRBJ1-6,NA,TGTGCCAGCAGCGTACAAGATTCACCCCTCCACTTT,CASSVQDSPLHF
NA,TRBV2,TRBJ1-5,few,TGTGCCAGCAGTGAAGAGTTCGGCGATCAGCCACGGCATTTT,CASSEEFGDQPRHF
NA,TRBV19,TRBJ1-1,few,TGTGCCAGTAGTATAGTCGGGCGGCCGCTACCCTCTTTCTTT,CASSIVGRPLPSFF
TRBD1,TRBV30,TRBJ2-7,NA,TGTGCCTGGAGAGGGACAGGACGGTGCTACGAGCAGTACTTC,CAWRGTGRCYEQYF
NA,TRBV11-2,TRBJ2-6,NA,TGTGCCAGCAGCTTATACTCGACCTCTGGGGCCAACGTCCTGACTTTC,CASSLYSTSGANVLTF
NA,TRBV11-2,TRBJ2-1,few,TGTGCCAGCAGCTTAGAGGGGCTCTGGAACAATGAGCAGTTCTTC,CASSLEGLWNNEQFF
TRBD2,TRBV24-1,TRBJ2-1,many,TGTGCCACCAGTGATTTCGCGGGGGGCATAGGACACAATGAGCAGTTCTTC,CATSDFAGGIGHNEQFF
TRBD2,TRBV12-3/TRBV12-4,TRBJ2-7,NA,TGTGCCAGCGTCGGGACTAGCGGGGTTACTGTGCAGTACTTC,CASVGTSGVTVQYF
TRBD1,TRBV5-4,TRBJ2-7,many,TGTGCCAGCAGCTTGCGAGGGGGCAACCACGAGCAGTACTTC,CASSLRGGNHEQYF
NA,TRBV2,TRBJ2-1,many,TGTGCCAGCAGTCAGGGGCCTACAGTAAATGAGCAGTTCTTC,CASSQGPTVNEQFF
TRBD2,TRBV7-6,TRBJ2-1,NA,TGTGCCAGCAGCTTAGAGGCGGGAGGGAGGAATGAGCAGTCCTTC,CASSLEAGGRNEQSF
NA,TRBV6-1,TRBJ1-1,few,TGTGCCAGCAGCGAACCCAGGACCCATGAAGATTTCTTT,CASSEPRTHEDFF
NA,TRBV12-3/TRBV12-4,TRBJ1-2,NA,TGTGCCAGCAGTTTTCGGGAGGGGAGCGGCTATGGCTACACCTTC,CASSFREGSGYGYTF
NA,TRBV12-3/TRBV12-4,TRBJ2-1,few,TGTGCCAGCAGTTTCCTGACTAGGAGCTACAATGAGCAGTTCTTC,CASSFLTRSYNEQFF